This TCR beta chain is from a study of blood T cell repertoires in COVID-19. On the study more broadly: Samples came from the United States, Italy and Spain, spanning acute and convalescent COVID-19.

The trim removed 3 bases at V and 7 bases at J, leaving 11 bases unmatched. CDR3 size: 17 residues. CDR1 is KGHDR and CDR2 is SFDVKD in the germline V gene. Measured with immunoSEQ multiplex PCR; TCRdb has only the in-frame clones, and not every one. The repertoire holds approximately 160,000 clones, with about 86% as singletons. The chain recombines TRBV24-1 with TRBJ2-2; 9 bases line up with TRBD2. The specimen sequenced was peripheral blood. The sequence derives from a man between 50 and 59 years old with active or convalescent COVID-19. CDR3 nucleotide sequence: TGTGCCACCAGTGATCCTCGGGGAAGCGGGAGGATCGGGGAGCTGTTTTTT. Translating it yields CATSDPRGSGRIGELFF.